This is a list of T cell receptor beta chains from one sample in a study of a mutant IDH1 vaccine in newly diagnosed glioma. These receptors' targets are unknown. Assay used: immunoSEQ multiplex PCR; TCRdb lists only in-frame clones, some missing. The sample records tens of thousands of clones, 65% to 90% being singletons. This specimen consisted of PBMCs, obtained from a glioma patient whose treatment included an IDH1 peptide vaccine. These receptors were obtained from a man aged 30 to 39 with glioma. Some clones in this sample may be carry-over from other donors' samples. CDR3s include the opening cysteine and the closing phenylalanine or tryptophan. D genes are given only for firm matches.

cdr3_aa v_call d_call j_call
CASSRSGPPTDTQYF TRBV18 NA TRBJ2-3
CASSVTGLQNSYNEQFF TRBV19 NA TRBJ2-1
CASSESREADTQYF TRBV10-1 TRBD2 TRBJ2-3
CASSRAGPVQREKLFF TRBV28 NA TRBJ1-4
CASSQDLAGEETQYF TRBV4-2 TRBD2 TRBJ2-5
CASSSWTGTNREQYF TRBV7-8 TRBD1 TRBJ2-7
CASSAVLGGTEAFF TRBV2 NA TRBJ1-1
CASRVLAGAYEQYF TRBV6-1 TRBD2 TRBJ2-7
CASSRSGRVQDTQYF TRBV19 TRBD2 TRBJ2-3
CAISGLAGGRGYEQYF TRBV10-3 NA TRBJ2-7
CASSVAQGAGGAFF TRBV9 TRBD1 TRBJ1-1
CASRVTGQGYGYTF TRBV6-1 TRBD1 TRBJ1-2
CASSQDGRGHTEAFF TRBV4-1 NA TRBJ1-1
CAWNSNSPLHF TRBV30 NA TRBJ1-6
CATSRDRGPPGEKLFF TRBV15 NA TRBJ1-4
CASNGGAPGYTF TRBV25-1 NA TRBJ1-2
CASTHNEQFF TRBV19 NA TRBJ2-1
CASSGPFGGYTF TRBV19 NA TRBJ1-2
CAWSVGALLEQYF TRBV30 NA TRBJ2-7
CASSSLRAGLYEQYF TRBV11-2 NA TRBJ2-7
CASSLWESYEQYF TRBV28 NA TRBJ2-7
CASSRGLAGRQETQYF TRBV19 TRBD2 TRBJ2-5
CASSFRQGAINEQYF TRBV6-6 TRBD1 NA
CASSPGPAGQPQHF TRBV5-6 NA TRBJ1-5
CASGLVPSAGGPNTEAFF TRBV12-5 NA TRBJ1-1
CASSLATKEQFF TRBV7-6 NA TRBJ2-1
CASSHFNSWAETQYF TRBV5-5 NA TRBJ2-5
CASSKLDASTEAFF TRBV11-2 NA TRBJ1-1
CAWSRGVEDYGYTF TRBV30 NA TRBJ1-2
CASSLAGQGGYTF TRBV5-6 NA TRBJ1-2
CASSYRTGNSNQPQHF TRBV7-8 NA TRBJ1-5
CASSYLRAPYEQYF TRBV5-1 NA TRBJ2-7
CASSFGLAGEQYF TRBV27 NA TRBJ2-7
CASSTGPYGYTF TRBV19 TRBD1 TRBJ1-2
CVRSLLSAEAFF TRBV7-5 NA TRBJ1-1
CASSSDTGVGPGANVLTF TRBV5-1 TRBD1 TRBJ2-6
CAWSGQHNQPQHF TRBV30 NA TRBJ1-5
CASSLGQSSKGYTF TRBV28 NA TRBJ1-2
CASRSGVSGRRLYF TRBV6-5 TRBD2 TRBJ2-3
CASSQRTGIGGYTF TRBV11-2 TRBD1 TRBJ1-2
CAWRGDRGHQPQHF TRBV30 TRBD1 TRBJ1-5
CASSPSGDYGYTF TRBV28 NA TRBJ1-2
CASTGDLNSPLHF TRBV19 TRBD1 TRBJ1-6
CASMGDTQYF TRBV2 NA TRBJ2-3
CASSSDRRDRGYTF TRBV7-9 TRBD1 TRBJ1-2
CASSPQGQVDGYTF TRBV5-4 TRBD1 TRBJ1-2
CASTPAGTGEQYF TRBV9 NA TRBJ2-7
CATSRDLRELFF TRBV15 NA TRBJ2-2
CASHPGGGFGELFF TRBV10-2 NA TRBJ2-2
CASSLIPGQGLLVPSF TRBV7-2 TRBD1 TRBJ2-7
CASSLVGTSGVETQYF TRBV7-2 TRBD2 TRBJ2-5
CASNGGLGGYNEQFF TRBV7-9 NA TRBJ2-1
CASSSTSGRSSDTQYF TRBV7-8 TRBD2 TRBJ2-3
CASSSTDRTYEQYF TRBV5-1 TRBD1 TRBJ2-7
CASSLVADLGNTIYF TRBV5-5 NA TRBJ1-3